This TCR beta chain emerged from a study of shared clonotypes between healthy human individuals (dated by TCRdb to about 2020). Turning to the overall study: The cohort comprised a couple of women and a few men aged 18 to 49 years. To increase sequencing depth and limit assay-specific biases, different laboratories used diverse techniques to prepare libraries and sequence TCR repertoires. Blood TCR repertoires of a handful of healthy adults were deeply sequenced to estimate repertoire size and the extent of clonotype sharing between individuals. Per donor, leukapheresis produced somewhere between about 0.8 and 9 billion PBMCs. For each donor, CD4 naive and CD4 memory were each run on three plates, CD8 naive on two plates, and CD8 memory on one plate.

CDR1 is given as MNHEY and CDR2 as SMNVEV, both from the germline V gene (reference sequence). Trimming removed 6 bases from V and 4 bases from J, leaving 21 bases between the germline ends. From the cysteine up to the phenylalanine, the CDR3 has a length of 16 residues. The read is trimmed to its CDR3 DNA, 48 bases read in frame from base 1. This clone was counted a single time. Its antigen is unknown. Within one base of it there is no much larger clone, and no base qualities were kept. CD8 naive samples were obtained by positive selection for CCR7 among CD45RO-negative cells, yielding a CD45RA+CCR7+ population from which TemRA cells were excluded. The donors were healthy, HIV-negative adults with no recently reported acute infections or vaccinations. Every donor was a Caucasian adult living in Nashville, Tennessee, USA. After blood collection by leukapheresis, PBMCs were isolated using Ficoll-Histopaque density gradient centrifugation and then cryopreserved in the vapor phase of liquid nitrogen. Analytical flow cytometry was used to check the purity and quantity of each magnetically sorted T cell population. Genomic DNA was isolated from every sorted fraction and measured by UV absorbance on a Nanodrop 2000c.

Paper-wide results and their limitations: Sampling was limited to blood, and TCR repertoires in tissue likely differ from TCR repertoires in blood. Because the study included only a small number of donors, the genetic and exposure-history diversity represented was limited. Higher generation probabilities were observed for clonotypes shared by all four sorted-subset donors than for non-shared clonotypes. Approximately 4.8% of naive CD4, around 3.5% of naive CD8, 2.3% of memory CD4, and about 0.4% of memory CD8 clonotypes were shared across four donors. Rarefaction of sorted-subset datasets indicated incomplete sequencing despite the large sequencing depth. Based on pairwise subsampling, the degree of clonotype sharing among donors was expected to be affected by sequencing depth. Estimated clonotype richness was generally larger for naive than for memory subsets.

Using the deep immunoSEQ assay, multiplex PCR amplified TCR CDR3 regions from genomic DNA. Genomic DNA extracted from each cell subset was distributed evenly over all wells of several immunoSEQ 96-well plates, and each plate served as one replicate. For sorted subsets, around 0.2 ug of genomic DNA, equivalent to about 30,000 T cell genomes, went into each replicate PCR. The purified libraries were quantified using a Qubit 3.0 fluorometer, sized with a Bioanalyzer 2100, and then quantified again using the KAPA Library Quantification kit. Every immunoSEQ 96-well plate was sequenced on a dedicated single-read 150-cycle Illumina NextSeq 550 flow cell. Concerning the study's data processing: Because the immunoSEQ output held only junctional sequences and lacked quality scores, the filtering could not match the filtering applied to full-length reads. To assign V/J genes and CDR3, sequences were annotated against IMGT germline references using PyIR, a Python wrapper for IgBLAST v1.9. Reads were filtered out if the reads had weak V/J assignments (E-value above 1e-6), no CDR3, stop codons, out-of-frame junctions, or ambiguous translated residues. V3J clonotypes were defined by identical inferred V gene, J gene, and CDR3 amino acid sequence. To compute the percentage overlap between repertoires, the number of shared unique clonotypes was divided by the size of the smaller repertoire. Repertoire richness was assessed with RTK rarefaction, the Chao1 estimator, and Recon v2.1 estimates of unobserved clonotypes. Generation probabilities for all TCRbeta clonotypes obtained by the gDNA method from four donors were computed using OLGA. TCRdb mirrors the immuneACCESS table, restricted to in-frame sequences. Some clones are absent from its copies; in checked studies, under half trace to an unresolved V gene, and the reason for the others is unknown. Clone size and the V and J calls come from that table; the DNA yielded D and trimming. The table for this sample lists roughly 2.1 million clones; roughly 91% of them were counted only once. More than 1.5% of the sample lies in the top ten.

The sequence joins TRBV27 to TRBJ1-1; the D gene is perhaps TRBD1, on 6 matching bases. The sequenced sample consisted of naive CD8+ T cells from PBMCs. The sample's cell subset or site, from its label and the paper: CD45RA+CCR7+. The source of this sequence is a man younger than 35 in good health. Some clones in this sample may be carry-over from other donors' samples. The DNA is as follows: TGTGCCAGCAGCCCGAGCCCAGGGGAGCAGAGCACTGAAGCTTTCTTT. Protein translation: CASSPSPGEQSTEAFF.